Following are 16 T cell receptor beta chains from one sample sequenced in a study of follicular helper T cells after annual influenza vaccination. The time point here: 2014-2015 season, 7 days after vaccination. The data were produced by immunoSEQ multiplex PCR, yet TCRdb's version contains in-frame clones alone and is incomplete. The sample carries about 3,200 clones, around 84% recorded once. Sample: CXCR5+ CD38- circulating T follicular helper cells from blood, taken 7 days after influenza vaccination. The subset is: circulating Tfh, non-naive CD4+CXCR5+PD-1+ (ICOS+CD38+ or ICOS-CD38-). Receptors originate from an adult who received the influenza vaccine.

Comments on this clone: One junction end disagrees with the germline gene, perhaps due to a read error. The V call is TRBV4-2, the J call TRBJ2-5; 16 positions agree with TRBD2. The CDR3 is made up of 17 amino acids. The germline V gene has CDR1 LGHNA and CDR2 YNFKEQ. The CDR3 DNA is TGTGTCAGCAGCCAAGACGGGACTAGCGGGGGGGTGGAGACCCAGTACTTC. As protein: CVSSQDGTSGGVETQYF.

The genes are TRBV7-2 and TRBJ1-1; 10 nucleotides match TRBD1. The V segment lost 8 bases and the J segment 4 bases; nucleotides outside the gene matches: 10. Germline lookup yields CDR1 SGHTA and CDR2 FQGNSA. CDR3 size: 15 residues. CDR3 loop: CASGYRRDRGTEAFF. The CDR3 DNA follows: TGTGCCAGCGGTTACCGCAGGGACAGGGGCACTGAAGCTTTCTTT.

The chain carries TRBV10-1 and TRBJ1-2; D is perhaps TRBD1 (6 bases). This CDR3 is built from 19 residues. The V end lost 7 bases, the J end lost 9 bases, and 36 bases lay between the germline ends. CDR1 WNHNN and CDR2 SYGVQD come from the germline V gene (reference sequence). The CDR3 is CASTGFKGGAPYPPPCYTF. The CDR3 nucleotides read TGCGCCAGCACAGGGTTCAAAGGGGGGGCTCCCTATCCTCCCCCATGCTACACCTTC.

The chain joins TRBV7-9 to TRBJ1-2; D gene ambiguous. Trimming pared 1 base from V and 6 bases from J, leaving 12 bases between. The CDR3 extends over 14 amino acids. Germline V gene data show CDR1 as SEHNR and CDR2 as FQNEAQ (reference sequence). As DNA, the CDR3 is TGTGCCAGCAGCTTAGGGAAAGGTACGGATGGCTACACCTTC. Amino acid sequence: CASSLGKGTDGYTF.

The J gene is TRBJ1-4, the V gene TRBV9; maybe TRBD1 (6 bases). This CDR3 comprises 14 residues. V was pared by 3 bases and J by 8 bases, with 14 bases between. Germline lookup yields CDR1 SGDLS and CDR2 YYNGEE. The CDR3 protein is CASSANRDFEKLFF. The DNA for the CDR3 is TGTGCCAGCAGCGCCAACAGGGATTTCGAAAAACTGTTTTTT.

The chain carries TRBV7-3 and TRBJ1-1, with unresolved D. With 5 bases removed from V and 0 bases from J, the gap between germline ends came to 13 bases. The CDR3 extends over 15 amino acids. Germline V gives CDR1 SGHTA, CDR2 FQGTGA. The CDR3 nucleotides read TGTGCCAGCAGCCACGGCGGCGCAATGAACACTGAAGCTTTCTTT. It encodes CASSHGGAMNTEAFF. Full variable domain (remainder filled in from reference TRBV7-3 and TRBJ1-1): GAGVSQTPSNKVTEKGKYVELRCDPISGHTALYWYRQSLGQGPEFLIYFQGTGAADDSGLPNDRFFAVRPEGSVSTLKIQRTERGDSAVYLCASSHGGAMNTEAFFGQGTRLTVV.

CDR3 sequence reads: CASSLAPNVGYGYTF. The CDR3 DNA reads as TGTGCCAGCAGCTTAGCCCCAAACGTTGGATATGGCTACACCTTC. The V gene is TRBV11-2, the J gene TRBJ1-2; D gene unclear. The length of the CDR3 is 15 residues. The germline CDR1 and CDR2 sequences are SGHAT and FQNNGV. Trimming stripped 1 base from V and 5 bases from J, with 14 bases between.

The chain couples TRBV6-1 to TRBJ1-1; D unclear. The CDR3 loop spans 12 amino acids. V lost 7 bases and J 5 bases, leaving 11 bases between the germline ends. Germline values: CDR1 MNHNS, CDR2 SASEGT. The CDR3 protein is CASTFSWTEAFF. The CDR3 DNA reads as TGTGCCAGCACATTCAGCTGGACTGAAGCTTTCTTT.

V and J are TRBV7-8 and TRBJ2-2; 7 nucleotides align to TRBD2. The CDR3 length is 15 residues. The germline V gene encodes CDR1 SGHVS and CDR2 FQNEAQ. The V gene end was trimmed by 1 base and the J gene end by 1 base; junction bases not matched to a gene: 0. The CDR3 here is CASSLGGGNTGELFF. The CDR3 DNA reads as TGTGCCAGCAGCTTAGGCGGGGGGAACACCGGGGAGCTGTTTTTT.

This clone was seen only once. The chain joins TRBV18 to TRBJ2-5; D ambiguous. The V gene lost 4 bases and the J gene lost 3 bases, with 3 bases spanning the gap. The CDR3 extends over 11 amino acids. Germline V gene sequence: CDR1 KGHSH, CDR2 LQKENI. CDR3 loop: CASSLKETQYF. The CDR3 DNA follows: TGTGCCAGCTCACTAAAAGAGACCCAGTACTTC.

The chain uses TRBV21-1 and TRBJ1-1. TRBV21-1 is recorded as a pseudogene. This CDR3 region has 18 residues. DNA for the CDR3: TGTGCCAGCAGCCAAAGGAGGGACCTCCCGTCTCGATGGACTACCGCCCTCTTT. This codes for CASSQRRDLPSRWTTALF.

CDR3 in amino acids: CASSGRVVSGANVLTF. The CDR3 DNA sequence: TGTGCCAGCAGTGGGCGGGTTGTCTCTGGGGCCAACGTCCTGACTTTC. This rearrangement joins TRBV6-1 to TRBJ2-6; weak D call: TRBD2 (5 bases). CDR1 MNHNS and CDR2 SASEGT come from the germline V gene. CDR3 length equals 16 residues. V was pared by 4 bases and J by 0 bases, with 10 bases between.

The V and J genes are TRBV5-4 and TRBJ2-5; a possible D gene is TRBD2 (6 bases). CDR1 and CDR2 from the germline V gene are SGHNT and YYREEE (reference sequence). This CDR3 comprises 14 residues. Trimming cost V 1 base and J 4 bases, with 11 bases left between them. CDR3 nucleotide sequence: TGTGCCAGCAGCTTGATCGGGGGAGGAGAGACCCAGTACTTC. Amino acids: CASSLIGGGETQYF.

This rearrangement joins TRBV13 to TRBJ1-1; D call uncertain. CDR3 length equals 14 residues. Trimming left V 6 bases short and J 4 bases short, with 15 bases between. Germline V CDR1 and CDR2: PRHDT, FYEKMQ (reference sequence). In nucleotides, the CDR3 is TGTGCCAGCAGTCTCAGATCAGCCCTCACTGAAGCTTTCTTT. This sequence encodes CASSLRSALTEAFF.

The V and J genes are TRBV4-2 and TRBJ2-7; 10 bases fit TRBD2. The CDR3 sequence is 14 residues long. Germline loops: CDR1 LGHNA, CDR2 YNFKEQ. With 4 bases clipped from V and 6 bases from J, the junction kept 6 bases outside the gene matches. The CDR3 protein is CASSLPGLASEQYF. CDR3 coding DNA: TGTGCCAGCAGCCTTCCGGGACTAGCGAGCGAGCAGTACTTC.

This clone was seen just once. The CDR3: CATHEGRPNQPQHF. The CDR3, as DNA: TGTGCCACCCACGAGGGACGGCCCAATCAGCCCCAGCATTTT. The chain couples TRBV2 to TRBJ1-5; maybe TRBD1 (5 bases). The CDR3 is 14 amino acids. Trimming stripped 10 bases from V and 3 bases from J, with 16 bases between. The V gene's germline CDR1 is SNHLY and CDR2 FYNNEI.